This passage covers 19 T cell receptor beta chains from one sample sequenced in a study of control samples from healthy donors and cancer patients. Here immunoSEQ multiplex PCR was the method, and the copy in TCRdb shows in-frame clones only, minus some. This sample yields more than 70,000 clones, of which roughly 91% are seen a single time; 15% to 20% belongs to the top ten. Material: PBMCs. These receptors all come from a man between 60 and 75 years old with lung cancer.

This clone was seen once. This chain links TRBV5-4 with TRBJ2-3, with 7 bases that match TRBD2. V trimming: 4 bases; J trimming: 5 bases; junction bases outside the gene matches: 10. Germline V gene data show CDR1 as SGHNT and CDR2 as YYREEE (reference sequence). The CDR3 covers 15 residues. The CDR3 bases are TGTGCCAGCAGCATAGACACGGGAGGTCAAGATACGCAGTATTTT. Its protein is CASSIDTGGQDTQYF.

The CDR3 spells CASSLSVPNGYTF. The CDR3 DNA reads as TGTGCCAGCAGCTTATCGGTCCCCAATGGCTACACCTTC. The chain links TRBV7-3 to TRBJ1-2; D gene ambiguous. Germline V gives CDR1 SGHTA, CDR2 FQGTGA. Trimming cost V 2 bases and J 6 bases, with 10 bases left between them. The CDR3 is 13 residues long.

A single count supports this clone. The rearrangement uses TRBV9 and TRBJ2-5, with D perhaps matching TRBD2 (6 bases). Germline CDR1 and CDR2: SGDLS and YYNGEE. Trimming pared 0 bases from V and 1 base from J, leaving 22 bases between. This CDR3 has 19 amino acids. The CDR3 protein is CASSVEGGGAGWLQETQYF. CDR3 in DNA: TGTGCCAGCAGCGTAGAGGGCGGCGGGGCGGGGTGGCTCCAAGAGACCCAGTACTTC.

The chain has TRBV24-1 and TRBJ2-5, with D tentatively TRBD1 or TRBD2 (6 bases each). Per germline, CDR1 KGHDR and CDR2 SFDVKD. This CDR3 is built from 13 residues. Trimming shortened V by 6 bases and J by 5 bases, and 12 bases separated the two germline ends. CDR3 sequence: CATSLGGGETQYF. The CDR3 nucleotides are TGTGCCACCAGTCTGGGGGGCGGGGAGACCCAGTACTTC.

This clone appeared a few times. The chain links TRBV2 to TRBJ1-1; no definite D call. The CDR3 has 12 amino acids. Germline CDR1 and CDR2: SNHLY and FYNNEI. The V end was cut by 3 bases, the J end by 4 bases, with 6 bases between. As DNA, the CDR3 is TGTGCCAGCAGTGAGAGTACCACTGAAGCTTTCTTT. Amino acid sequence: CASSESTTEAFF.

The chain uses TRBV7-3 and TRBJ2-1, with D maybe TRBD1 (6 bases). The CDR3 is 15 amino acids. Trimming cost V 5 bases and J 0 bases, with 11 bases left between them. Germline V gene lookup returns CDR1 SGHTA and CDR2 FQGTGA. The CDR3 spells CASSRDKSSYNEQFF. CDR3 nucleotides: TGTGCCAGCAGCAGGGACAAGAGCTCCTACAATGAGCAGTTCTTC.

The chain employs TRBV2 and TRBJ1-1, with 9 bases identical to TRBD1. Germline V gives CDR1 SNHLY, CDR2 FYNNEI. This CDR3 contains 15 residues. After removal of 5 bases from V and 4 bases from J, the junction contained 8 bases not matched to a gene. The CDR3 DNA is TGTGCCAGCAGTAAAACAGGGGGCTCAGGCACTGAAGCTTTCTTT. This gives the protein CASSKTGGSGTEAFF.

The V and J genes are TRBV2 and TRBJ1-2; 7 nucleotides align to TRBD1. With 2 bases clipped from V and 1 base from J, the junction kept 7 bases outside the gene matches. Germline lookup yields CDR1 SNHLY and CDR2 FYNNEI. This CDR3 is 16 amino acids long. CDR3 coding DNA: TGTGCCAGCAGTGAAAGTCGACAGGGCAGTAACTATGGCTACACCTTC. It encodes CASSESRQGSNYGYTF.

The genes are TRBV27 and TRBJ1-1, with D hard to call. In germline, CDR1 is MNHEY, CDR2 SMNVEV (reference sequence). The CDR3 contains 12 residues. The CDR3 sequence is CDFEVLNTEAFF. In DNA, the CDR3 is TGTGATTTTGAGGTTCTAAACACTGAAGCTTTCTTT.

This clone was counted ten times or more. The gene calls are TRBV24-1 and TRBJ1-5; unclear D gene. The germline V gene encodes CDR1 KGHDR and CDR2 SFDVKD. The CDR3 covers 15 residues. Trimming cost V 8 bases and J 2 bases, with 15 bases left between them. DNA for the CDR3: TGTGCCACCATTTGTCCGCACGAGGGCAATCAGCCCCAGCATTTT. It codes for CATICPHEGNQPQHF.

The CDR3 DNA follows: TGTGCCAGCAGTCCAAGACTAGCGGGGGGAGATACGCAGTATTTT. Translation gives CASSPRLAGGDTQYF. The chain uses TRBV5-5 and TRBJ2-3; 13 positions match TRBD2. This CDR3 has 15 residues. Trimming took 5 bases from V and 5 from J; bases not matched to a gene: 5. Germline CDR1 and CDR2: SGHKS and YYEKEE (reference sequence).

The table lists this clone with a count of one. The chain couples TRBV5-4 to TRBJ1-4; D remains unclear. V was cut by 5 bases and J by 0 bases, with 8 bases left in between. This CDR3 is 14 amino acids long. Looked up from germline, CDR1 is SGHNT and CDR2 is YYREEE (reference sequence). The DNA of the CDR3 is TGTGCCAGCAGTGTTGGCGCAACTAATGAAAAACTGTTTTTT. Its protein product is CASSVGATNEKLFF.

The chain is built from TRBV6-1 and TRBJ1-1, with D perhaps matching TRBD1 (5 bases). Per germline, CDR1 MNHNS and CDR2 SASEGT. V was pared by 11 bases and J by 8 bases, with 12 bases between. This CDR3 is 10 amino acids long. CDR3 loop: CAAGGGEAFF. DNA of the CDR3: TGTGCCGCCGGCGGGGGAGAAGCTTTCTTT.

The chain couples TRBV10-3 to TRBJ1-4; 7 bases fit TRBD1. The V and J ends lost 10 bases and 5 bases, in that order; junction bases with no gene match: 7. Germline CDR1 reads ENHRY; CDR2 reads SYGVKD. The CDR3 contains 13 residues. The CDR3 nucleotides read TGTGCCACTAAGGGGGCCATAAATGAAAAACTGTTTTTT. It yields the protein CATKGAINEKLFF.

V is TRBV5-4 and J is TRBJ2-7; perhaps D is TRBD1 or TRBD2 (5 bases each). Germline V gives CDR1 SGHNT, CDR2 YYREEE (reference sequence). The CDR3 has 13 amino acids. Trimming removed 4 bases from V and 1 base from J, with 9 bases in between. CDR3 loop: CASSRDGSYEQYV. CDR3 nucleotides: TGTGCCAGCAGCCGGGACGGATCCTACGAGCAGTACGTC.

The J gene is TRBJ1-5, the V gene TRBV4-1; D remains unclear. Germline values: CDR1 MGHRA, CDR2 YSYEKL. The CDR3 has 17 residues. Trimming removed 0 bases from V and 2 bases from J, with 14 bases in between. CDR3 loop: CASSQDPGGDGNQPQHF. The CDR3 nucleotides are TGCGCCAGCAGCCAAGATCCCGGCGGGGATGGCAATCAGCCCCAGCATTTT.

The V gene is TRBV7-2, the J gene TRBJ1-1; perhaps TRBD1 as D (5 bases). Germline assignment: CDR1 SGHTA and CDR2 FQGNSA. This CDR3 has 13 residues. Trimming left V 9 bases short and J 1 base short, with 12 bases between. The CDR3 reads CASSQVANTEAFF. CDR3 nucleotides: TGTGCCAGTTCACAGGTCGCGAACACTGAAGCTTTCTTT.

Details on this clone: The sample contains more than one DNA sequence encoding this CDR3. V gene TRBV2 combines with J gene TRBJ1-5; tentative D call: TRBD1 (6 bases). Deletions cut 2 bases from V and 4 bases from J, with 12 bases between. The CDR3 has 15 amino acids. Per the germline V gene, CDR1 is SNHLY and CDR2 is FYNNEI. The CDR3 region is CASSERTALNQPQHF. The CDR3, as DNA: TGTGCCAGCAGTGAAAGGACAGCCCTAAATCAGCCCCAGCATTTT.

The chain joins TRBV2 to TRBJ1-3; D is undetermined. The CDR3 contains 16 residues. Germline V CDR1 and CDR2: SNHLY, FYNNEI. Trimming removed 3 bases at V and 1 base at J, with 13 bases between. The CDR3 reads CASSDYRGGSGNTIYF. CDR3 sequence (DNA): TGTGCCAGCAGTGATTACCGGGGAGGTTCTGGAAACACCATATATTTT.